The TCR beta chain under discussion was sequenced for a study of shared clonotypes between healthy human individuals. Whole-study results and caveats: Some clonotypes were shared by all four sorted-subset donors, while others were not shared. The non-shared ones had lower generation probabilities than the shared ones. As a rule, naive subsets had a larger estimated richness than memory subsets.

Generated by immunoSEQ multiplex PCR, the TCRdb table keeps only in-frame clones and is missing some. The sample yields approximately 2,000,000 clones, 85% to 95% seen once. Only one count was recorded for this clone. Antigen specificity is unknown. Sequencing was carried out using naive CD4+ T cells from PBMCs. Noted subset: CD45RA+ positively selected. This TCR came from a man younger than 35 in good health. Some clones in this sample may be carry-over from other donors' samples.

DNA for the CDR3: TGTGCCAGCAGTCTCACCCGGGACAGGGGTGACGAGCAGTACTTC. It translates to CASSLTRDRGDEQYF. The chain links TRBV6-6 to TRBJ2-7, with 10 positions matching TRBD1. The CDR3 totals 15 residues. CDR1 and CDR2 from the germline V gene are MNHNY and SVGAGI (reference sequence). Trimming took 5 bases from V and 5 from J; bases not matched to a gene: 9.